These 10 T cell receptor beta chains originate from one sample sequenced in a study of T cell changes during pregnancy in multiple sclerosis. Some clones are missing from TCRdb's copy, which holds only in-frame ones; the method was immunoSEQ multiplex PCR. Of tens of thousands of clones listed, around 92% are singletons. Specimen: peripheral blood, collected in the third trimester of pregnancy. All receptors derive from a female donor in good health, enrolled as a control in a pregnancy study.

CDR3 nucleotide sequence: TGTGCCAGCAGTTTCAGGGAAGGACAGCCCCAGCATTTT. It codes for CASSFREGQPQHF. The chain links TRBV27 to TRBJ1-5; tentatively, D is TRBD1 (5 bases). Germline CDR1 reads MNHEY; CDR2 reads SMNVEV (reference sequence). The V end lost 3 bases, the J end lost 7 bases, and 10 bases lay between the germline ends. The CDR3 totals 13 residues.

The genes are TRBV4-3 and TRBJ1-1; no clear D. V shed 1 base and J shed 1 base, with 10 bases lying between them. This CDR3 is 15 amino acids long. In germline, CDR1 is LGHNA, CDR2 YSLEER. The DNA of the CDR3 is TGCGCCAGCAGCCAAGGCCGACATTGGAACACTGAAGCTTTCTTT. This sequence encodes CASSQGRHWNTEAFF.

The CDR3 protein is CASSPDLGGLEAFF. CDR3 nucleotide sequence: TGTGCCAGCAGCCCCGATTTGGGAGGGCTGGAGGCTTTCTTT. This chain uses TRBV28 with TRBJ1-1; D remains unclear. The CDR3 totals 14 residues. Trimming took off 6 bases at V and 11 bases at J, with 22 bases between the two ends. Per the germline V gene, CDR1 is MDHEN and CDR2 is SYDVKM. The full variable domain, rest sourced from reference TRBV28 and TRBJ1-1, is DVKVTQSSRYLVKRTGEKVFLECVQDMDHENMFWYRQDPGLGLRLIYFSYDVKMKEKGDIPEGYSVSREKKERFSLILESASTNQTSMYLCASSPDLGGLEAFFGQGTRLTVV.

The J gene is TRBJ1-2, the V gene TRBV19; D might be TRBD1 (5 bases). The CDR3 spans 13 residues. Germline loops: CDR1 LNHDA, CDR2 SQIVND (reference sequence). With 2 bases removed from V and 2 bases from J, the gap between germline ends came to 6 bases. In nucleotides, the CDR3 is TGTGCCAGTAGTATACGGGGGAACTATGGCTACACCTTC. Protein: CASSIRGNYGYTF.

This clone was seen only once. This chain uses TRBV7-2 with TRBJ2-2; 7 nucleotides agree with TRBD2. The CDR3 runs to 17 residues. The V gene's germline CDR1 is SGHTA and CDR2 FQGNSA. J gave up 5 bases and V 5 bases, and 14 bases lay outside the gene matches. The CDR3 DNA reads TGTGCCAGCAGCCCCCAATTGACTAGCCTCGATACCGGGGAGCTGTTTTTT. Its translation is CASSPQLTSLDTGELFF.

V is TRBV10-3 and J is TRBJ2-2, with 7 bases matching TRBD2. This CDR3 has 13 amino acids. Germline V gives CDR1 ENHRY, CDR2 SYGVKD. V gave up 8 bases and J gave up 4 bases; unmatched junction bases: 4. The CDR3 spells CAIGAGVTGELFF. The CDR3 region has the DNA TGTGCCATCGGGGCGGGGGTCACCGGGGAGCTGTTTTTT.

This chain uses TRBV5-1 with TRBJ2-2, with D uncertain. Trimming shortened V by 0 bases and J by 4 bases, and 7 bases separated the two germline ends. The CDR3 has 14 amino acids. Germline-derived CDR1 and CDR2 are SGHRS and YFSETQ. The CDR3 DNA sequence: TGCGCCAGCAGCTTGGGACTCTCCACCGGGGAGCTGTTTTTT. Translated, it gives CASSLGLSTGELFF. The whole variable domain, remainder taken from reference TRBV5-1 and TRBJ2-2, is KAGVTQTPRYLIKTRGQQVTLSCSPISGHRSVSWYQQTPGQGLQFLFEYFSETQRNKGNFPGRFSGRQFSNSRSEMNVSTLELGDSALYLCASSLGLSTGELFFGEGSRLTVL.

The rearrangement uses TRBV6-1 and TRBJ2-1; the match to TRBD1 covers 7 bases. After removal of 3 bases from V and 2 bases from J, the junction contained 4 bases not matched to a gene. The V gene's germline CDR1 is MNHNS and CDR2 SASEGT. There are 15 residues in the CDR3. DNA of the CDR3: TGTGCCAGCAGTGATATCGGGACAGCCTACAATGAGCAGTTCTTC. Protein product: CASSDIGTAYNEQFF.

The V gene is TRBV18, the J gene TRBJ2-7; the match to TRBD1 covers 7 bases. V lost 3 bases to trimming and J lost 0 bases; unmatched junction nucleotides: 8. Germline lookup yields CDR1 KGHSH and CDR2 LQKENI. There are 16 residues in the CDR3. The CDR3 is CASSPFETGSSYEQYF. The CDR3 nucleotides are TGTGCCAGCTCACCGTTCGAGACAGGGAGCTCCTACGAGCAGTACTTC.

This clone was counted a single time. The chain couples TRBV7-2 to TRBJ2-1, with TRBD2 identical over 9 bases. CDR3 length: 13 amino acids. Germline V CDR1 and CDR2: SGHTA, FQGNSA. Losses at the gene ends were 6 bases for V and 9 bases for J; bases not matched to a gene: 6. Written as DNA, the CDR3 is TGTGCCAGCAGTTCGGGACTAGCAGGTGAGCAGTTCTTC. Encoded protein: CASSSGLAGEQFF. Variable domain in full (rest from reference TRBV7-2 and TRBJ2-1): GAGVSQSPSNKVTEKGKDVELRCDPISGHTALYWYRQSLGQGLEFLIYFQGNSAPDKSGLPSDRFSAERTGGSVSTLTIQRTQQEDSAVYLCASSSGLAGEQFFGPGTRLTVL.